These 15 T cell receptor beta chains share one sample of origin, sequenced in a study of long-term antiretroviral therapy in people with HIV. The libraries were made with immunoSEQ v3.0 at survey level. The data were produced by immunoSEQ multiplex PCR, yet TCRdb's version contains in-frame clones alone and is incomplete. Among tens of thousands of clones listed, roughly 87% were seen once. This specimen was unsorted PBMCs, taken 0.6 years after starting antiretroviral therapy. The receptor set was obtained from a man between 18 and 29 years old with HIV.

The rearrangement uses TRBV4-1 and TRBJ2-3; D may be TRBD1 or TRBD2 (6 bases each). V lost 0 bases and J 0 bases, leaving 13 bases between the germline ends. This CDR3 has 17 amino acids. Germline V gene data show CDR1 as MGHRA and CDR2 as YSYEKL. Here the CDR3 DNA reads TGCGCCAGCAGCCAAGATAGGGCGGGACAAAGCACAGATACGCAGTATTTT. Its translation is CASSQDRAGQSTDTQYF.

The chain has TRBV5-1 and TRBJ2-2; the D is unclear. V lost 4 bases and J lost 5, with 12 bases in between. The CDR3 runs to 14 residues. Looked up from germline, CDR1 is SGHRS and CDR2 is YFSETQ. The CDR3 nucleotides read TGCGCCAGCAGCCCGAGGCAAGGGACCGGGGAGCTGTTTTTT. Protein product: CASSPRQGTGELFF.

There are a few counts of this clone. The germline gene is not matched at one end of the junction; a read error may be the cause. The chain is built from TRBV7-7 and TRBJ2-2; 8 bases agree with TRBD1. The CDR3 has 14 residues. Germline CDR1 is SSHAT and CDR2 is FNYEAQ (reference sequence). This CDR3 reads CASSRTGSTGELFF. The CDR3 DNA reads TGTGCTAGCAGCCGGACAGGGTCCACCGGGGAGCTGTTTTTT.

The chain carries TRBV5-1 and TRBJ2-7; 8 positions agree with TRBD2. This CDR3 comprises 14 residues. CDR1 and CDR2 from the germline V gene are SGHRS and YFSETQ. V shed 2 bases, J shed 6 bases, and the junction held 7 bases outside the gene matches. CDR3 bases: TGCGCCAGCAGCTTTGGGACTAGTAATCCCGAGCAGTACTTC. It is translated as CASSFGTSNPEQYF.

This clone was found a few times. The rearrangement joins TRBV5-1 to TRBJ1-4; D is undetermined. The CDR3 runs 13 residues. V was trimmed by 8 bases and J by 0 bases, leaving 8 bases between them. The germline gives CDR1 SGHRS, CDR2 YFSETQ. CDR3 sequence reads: CASKATTNEKLFF. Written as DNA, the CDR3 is TGCGCCAGTAAAGCAACAACTAATGAAAAACTGTTTTTT.

The CDR3 is CASSATGRGRELFF. In DNA, the CDR3 is TGCGCCAGCAGTGCAACCGGGAGGGGTCGGGAGCTGTTTTTT. The chain carries TRBV10-2 and TRBJ2-2; TRBD2 matches at 8 bases. The CDR3 has 14 residues. Germline CDR1 and CDR2: WSHSY and SAAADI. J gave up 9 bases and V 4 bases, and 7 bases lay outside the gene matches.

CDR3 sequence: CASSLAGTYEQYF. The CDR3 DNA reads as TGCGCCAGCAGCTTGGCCGGGACCTACGAGCAGTACTTC. The chain is built from TRBV5-1 and TRBJ2-7, with a possible D match to TRBD2 (5 bases). The ends were cut back, 0 bases at V and 2 bases at J, with 6 bases in the middle. The CDR3 is 13 amino acids. Per the germline V gene, CDR1 is SGHRS and CDR2 is YFSETQ.

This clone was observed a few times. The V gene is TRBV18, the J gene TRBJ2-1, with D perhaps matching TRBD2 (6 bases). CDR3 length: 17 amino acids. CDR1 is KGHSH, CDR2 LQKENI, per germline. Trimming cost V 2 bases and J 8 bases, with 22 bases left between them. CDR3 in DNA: TGTGCCAGCTCACCAACGTCTAGCGCATCAGAGGGAGATGAGCAGTTCTTC. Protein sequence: CASSPTSSASEGDEQFF.

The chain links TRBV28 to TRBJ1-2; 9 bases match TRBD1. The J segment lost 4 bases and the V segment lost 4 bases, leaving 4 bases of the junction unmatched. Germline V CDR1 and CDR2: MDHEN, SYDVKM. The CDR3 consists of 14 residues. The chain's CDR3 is CASSSGTGSYGYTF. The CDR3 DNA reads TGTGCCAGCAGTTCCGGGACAGGGTCCTATGGCTACACCTTC.

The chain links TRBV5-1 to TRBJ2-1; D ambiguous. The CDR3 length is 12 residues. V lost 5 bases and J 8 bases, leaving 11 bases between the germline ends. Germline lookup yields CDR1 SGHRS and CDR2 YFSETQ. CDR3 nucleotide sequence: TGCGCCAGCAGTCAGCCTAGGGATGAGCAGTTCTTC. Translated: CASSQPRDEQFF.

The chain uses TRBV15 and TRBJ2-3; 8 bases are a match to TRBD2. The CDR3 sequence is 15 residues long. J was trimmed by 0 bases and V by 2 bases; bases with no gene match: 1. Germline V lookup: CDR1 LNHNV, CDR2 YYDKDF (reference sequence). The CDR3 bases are TGTGCCACCAGCAGATCTAGCGGGAGCACAGATACGCAGTATTTT. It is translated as CATSRSSGSTDTQYF.

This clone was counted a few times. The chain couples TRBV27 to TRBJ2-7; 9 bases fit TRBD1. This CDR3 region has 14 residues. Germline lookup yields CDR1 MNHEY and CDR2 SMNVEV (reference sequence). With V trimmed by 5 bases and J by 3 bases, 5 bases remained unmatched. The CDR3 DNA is TGTGCCAGCAGTCTCTGGACAGGGGACTACGAGCAGTACTTC. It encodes CASSLWTGDYEQYF.

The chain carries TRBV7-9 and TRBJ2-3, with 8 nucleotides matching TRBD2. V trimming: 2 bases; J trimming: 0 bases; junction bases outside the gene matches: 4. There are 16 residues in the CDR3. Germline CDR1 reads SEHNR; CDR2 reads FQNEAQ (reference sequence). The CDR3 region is CASSLTGLVSTDTQYF. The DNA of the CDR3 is TGTGCCAGCAGCTTAACGGGACTAGTAAGCACAGATACGCAGTATTTT. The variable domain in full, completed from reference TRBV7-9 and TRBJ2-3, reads DTGVSQNPRHKITKRGQNVTFRCDPISEHNRLYWYRQTLGQGPEFLTYFQNEAQLEKSRLLSDRFSAERPKGSFSTLEIQRTEQGDSAMYLCASSLTGLVSTDTQYFGPGTRLTVL.

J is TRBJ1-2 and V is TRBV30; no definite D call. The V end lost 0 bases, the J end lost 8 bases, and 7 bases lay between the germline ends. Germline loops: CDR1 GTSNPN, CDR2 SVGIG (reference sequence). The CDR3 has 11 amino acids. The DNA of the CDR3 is TGTGCCTGGAGTGTGTGGGGAGGCTACACCTTC. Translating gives CAWSVWGGYTF.

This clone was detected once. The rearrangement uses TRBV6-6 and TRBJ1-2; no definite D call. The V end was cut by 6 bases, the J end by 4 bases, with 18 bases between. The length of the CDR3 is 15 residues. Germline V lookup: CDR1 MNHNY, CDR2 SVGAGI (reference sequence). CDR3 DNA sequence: TGTGCCAGCAGGCCCGAACTCGGTCCGGCCTATGGCTACACCTTC. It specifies CASRPELGPAYGYTF.